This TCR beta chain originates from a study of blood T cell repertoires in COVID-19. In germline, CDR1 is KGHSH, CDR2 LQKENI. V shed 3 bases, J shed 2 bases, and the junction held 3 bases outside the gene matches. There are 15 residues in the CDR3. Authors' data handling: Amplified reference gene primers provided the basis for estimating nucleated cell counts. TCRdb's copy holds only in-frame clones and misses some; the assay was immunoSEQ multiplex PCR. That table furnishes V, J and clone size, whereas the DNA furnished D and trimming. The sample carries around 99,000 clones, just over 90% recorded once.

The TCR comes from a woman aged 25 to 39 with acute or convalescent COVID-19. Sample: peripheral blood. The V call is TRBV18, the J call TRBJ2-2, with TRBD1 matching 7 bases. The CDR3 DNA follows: TGTGCCAGCTCACCTCGGGACAGCAACACCGGGGAGCTGTTTTTT. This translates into CASSPRDSNTGELFF.